The TCR beta chain under discussion was sequenced for a study of cytomegalovirus exposure and HLA in healthy donors (dated by TCRdb to about 2017). For context, the study as a whole: In an earlier analysis of approximately 500 of the donors, 276 Gb of sequence data and approximately 120 million unique TCR beta sequences from about 179 million T cells were reported. About 280 gigabases of sequencing data and 70 million to 100 million unique TCR sequences were included in an early release covering over 600 HLA-typed donors. Along with the approximately 670-subject first cohort, a separate validation cohort of roughly 110 different subjects was used. Using immunosequencing, the study profiled T cell repertoires from 500 to 800 subjects and related those repertoires to cytomegalovirus serostatus. Of the approximately 400 genotyped donors, 65% to 90% fell in the genetic ancestry cluster associated with self-reported Caucasian donors. The number of donors typed differed by locus, with roughly 620-630 for A, B, C, DRB1 and DQB1, roughly 520 for DQA1, under 610 for DPA1, and 472 for DPB1. The study aimed to test whether cataloging public T cell receptors could reveal signatures of past pathogen exposure. To study patterns of TCR occurrence, a later analysis re-analyzed previously published TCR beta repertoires from 550 to 800 donors and added high-resolution HLA genotyping. Donor age, sex, ethnicity and CMV serostatus were compiled alongside the repertoire data. To predict cytomegalovirus infection status, the study brought together high-throughput TCR immunosequencing, statistical association of individual TCRs with disease status, and machine learning. In an earlier analysis of 500 to 650 of the donors, high-throughput TCR beta sequencing was used to judge whether each TCR beta V gene segment behaved as functional or pseudogenic. A later genetic analysis took genome-wide SNP genotypes for 398 of the 666 donors and used that subset as a discovery cohort. In the later analysis, no new phenotypic data were used to find candidate immune exposures; instead, reliance was placed on TCR beta sequences and their occurrence across donors. Across around 400 genotyped donors of the cohort, an average of roughly 250,000 unique TCR beta nucleotide sequences per donor were sequenced, and about a sixth of those sequences were non-productive. Roughly five DR-DQ haplotypes were handled as single units for association and clustering because linkage in the cohort was strong. All discovery cohort repertoires had been generated using a single sequencing platform. Class I and class II HLA loci were covered by the typing at four-digit resolution.

The cohort was made up of under 800 healthy bone marrow donors. At the time of sampling, all cohort members were nominally healthy, though unrecorded immune exposures were likely present. The donor was CMV seronegative and belonged to the group of around 350 seronegative cohort members. A peripheral blood sample was provided by each donor, and peripheral blood mononuclear cells were used for TCR beta sequencing. The Qiagen DNeasy Blood Extraction Kit was used to extract genomic DNA from the blood cell samples. A word on this clone: Its antigen is currently not known. Within one base of it there is no much larger clone, and no base qualities were kept.

Here is what the overall study found, with its caveats: Several of the top co-occurrence clusters appeared to be linked to parvovirus B19, influenza, CMV and Epstein-Barr virus, according to a later analysis. A later genetic analysis reported fewer N-insertions in productive TCRs among donors in an Asian-associated ancestry cluster than the roughly 720-donor mean. A further reported finding was that TCR beta sequences accurately predicted the HLA-A and HLA-B alleles for most subjects in the first cohort. Linkage disequilibrium might explain the correlated functional status among segregating V segments, but an unknown experimental factor could not be ruled out. Because some donors lacked HLA typing at each locus, the association tests relied only on the typed subset. In both the original and validation cohorts, the classifier was reported to diagnose cytomegalovirus status with high specificity and sensitivity. A later genetic analysis associated a missense DCLRE1C variant with V-gene and J-gene trimming of TCR beta chains, and an independent cohort replicated the association. A later analysis found that HLA-associated TCR beta chains were more clonally expanded and had lower generation probabilities than equally common non-associated chains. Most TCR sequences were observed very rarely across donors, whereas some public TCRs were present in many individuals. Because the 87-base-pair reads could not distinguish some IMGT-functional V segments, including TRBV6-2 and TRBV6-3, those segments were excluded. Only TCR beta chains were sequenced in this cohort, and the absence of alpha or paired-chain data limited detectable features. Strong co-occurrence of HLA alleles, especially DR and DQ, made assigning TCR associations to individual alleles difficult. In an earlier analysis of some 550 of the donors, most TCR beta V segments were observed in productive rearrangements about 90% or about 30% of the time, broadly matching IMGT annotations. In a later analysis, TCR association rates were found to vary across HLA loci, with the most associated TCRs seen for DRB1 alleles and the fewest for HLA-C alleles. Over 15 rarely observed V segments, including chromosome 9 orphons, were excluded from the earlier analysis of just under 600 of the donors because counts were too low. Most CMV-associated TCR beta chains appeared to be HLA-restricted in a later analysis, and the HLA associations seemed to be driven largely by CMV exposure. A few of the identified cytomegalovirus-associated TCR beta chains were confirmed in vitro to be specific for cytomegalovirus antigens. The authors suggested that the approach could potentially be extended to other disease states and immunological phenotypes. At a false discovery rate of 0.05, a later analysis linked approximately 18,000 TCR beta sequences to specific HLA alleles. For the cohort, immune exposure information was limited to CMV serostatus. The study gave a list of 150 to 200 TCR beta chains associated with cytomegalovirus. The sequencing pipeline was judged likely to have produced a cluster of highly shared sequence variants as a technical artifact. Sequencing depth was assumed to be roughly uniform across donors in the presence/absence analyses, though that assumption may not hold.

From its cysteine to its phenylalanine, the CDR3 spans 15 amino acids. Only the CDR3 DNA stays, 45 bases, in frame from base 1. CDR1 is given as SNHLY and CDR2 as FYNNEI, both from the germline V gene. Trimmed from V: 5 bases; trimmed from J: 3 bases; junction bases lacking a gene match: 7. To prepare the library, the immunoSEQ multiplex PCR assay was applied. For the multiplex PCR, a mixture combining 60 forward primers for TCR Vbeta segments and 13 reverse primers for TCR Jbeta segments was used. The CDR3 region of rearranged TCR beta genes was amplified from genomic DNA by a multiplex PCR assay. The amplified TCR beta libraries were sequenced on the Illumina HiSeq System as 87-base-pair reads. The paper's processing steps were these. A later analysis tallied some 79 million unique TCR beta chains across the 666 repertoires, and some 12 million of those chains were shared by two or more donors. A nearest-neighbor algorithm error-corrected the raw reads and collapsed the reads into unique sequences, merging closely related sequences to remove PCR and sequencing errors. CDR3 sequences were aligned to IMGT reference sequences to assign V, D and J gene segments. Each retained sequence needed at least a six-nucleotide match to both a V gene segment and a J gene segment. Rearrangements were classified as productive when the CDR3 lacked stop codons and remained in frame with V and J, and all other rearrangements were classified as non-productive. CDR3 was defined by IMGT convention, running from the second conserved V-encoded cysteine to the conserved J-encoded phenylalanine. The earlier analysis of some 550 of the donors excluded any sequence lacking an unambiguous match to a single V gene segment. An earlier analysis of over 450 of the donors classified V segments as functional when productive rearrangements were above 56.7% and as segregating when the standard deviation between donors was above 5%. A statistical classification framework was built to diagnose cytomegalovirus status from the catalog of TCR beta chain sequences. In a later analysis, TCR nucleotide sequences were compared against IMGT/GENE-DB human TR gene sequences so that V and J genes could be assigned. The TCRdist pipeline was used in a later analysis to assign CDR3 sequences and most-parsimonious VDJ recombination scenarios. A later analysis defined each TCR beta chain by its CDR3 amino acid sequence plus V-gene family, and excluded reads lacking a unique V-gene family. In a later analysis, 450 to 600 highly shared, low-generation-probability nucleotide sequences were removed to address suspected cross-contamination and a sequencing artifact. In a later analysis, a clonal expansion index for each public chain was calculated from normalized within-repertoire ranks of inferred template counts. In a later analysis, generation probabilities were computed using a VDJ recombination model fitted to out-of-frame rearrangements, and the results were checked against IGoR. In a later analysis, hypergeometric tests were used to score TCR-TCR, TCR-HLA and TCR-CMV co-occurrence, with a repertoire-size bias correction applied to TCR pairs. To estimate false discovery rates, a later analysis permuted the HLA or CMV assignments 20 times. A later analysis grouped co-occurring TCRs with DBSCAN, adding TCRdist sequence similarity when clustering within HLA-allele-positive subsets. For co-occurrence clustering, repertoires with fewer than 30,000 or more than 120,000 public chains were excluded, along with a handful of repertoires with anomalous nucleotide sharing. Held by TCRdb, this immuneACCESS table contains in-frame sequences only and omits some clones. Under half of the omission traces to an unresolved V gene where checked; the cause of the rest is unknown. V and J calls and clone size are those listed in that table; D and trimming were worked out from the DNA. Counted in this sample were over 150,000 clones; roughly 87% of them appeared once. Over 1.5% of the sample belongs to the ten largest clones.

This sequence uses TRBV2 and TRBJ2-7, and 10 junctional nucleotides match TRBD2. The receptor comes from a middle-aged man in good health and CMV-seronegative. Specimen: PBMCs. The CDR3 region reads CASSPAGGFVYEQYF. The nucleotide sequence reads TGTGCCAGCAGTCCAGCGGGGGGGTTCGTCTACGAGCAGTACTTC.